What follows are 26 T cell receptor beta chains derived from one specimen sequenced in a study of cytomegalovirus exposure and HLA in healthy donors. The PCR had 60 Vbeta and 13 Jbeta primers. The table came from immunoSEQ multiplex PCR; TCRdb's copy has only in-frame clones and leaves some out. Of over 150,000 clones in the sample, around 85% are singletons; the top ten hold 3.5% to 5.5%. The specimen sequenced was PBMCs. The receptors here all came from a man aged 35-49 years in good health and CMV-seronegative.

V usage is TRBV18 and J usage is TRBJ1-2; no clear D. Germline V gene lookup returns CDR1 KGHSH and CDR2 LQKENI. This CDR3 contains 13 residues. V gave up 8 bases and J gave up 2 bases, with 12 bases separating them. The CDR3 DNA reads TGTGCCAGCCTAACGGGAGGCAACTATGGCTACACCTTC. It codes for CASLTGGNYGYTF.

This clone was seen a few times. V gene TRBV4-1 combines with J gene TRBJ1-2, with 8 bases fitting TRBD1. CDR1 is MGHRA and CDR2 is YSYEKL in the germline V gene. The CDR3 extends over 14 amino acids. V lost 0 bases to trimming and J lost 8 bases; unmatched junction nucleotides: 5. The CDR3 sequence is CASSQEPGGGGYTF. DNA for the CDR3: TGCGCCAGCAGCCAAGAGCCAGGGGGCGGAGGCTACACCTTC.

This sequence joins TRBV21-1 and TRBJ2-6; whether TRBD2, the table's D call, matches the DNA was not checked. TRBV21-1 is deemed a pseudogene. CDR3 length: 15 residues. The CDR3 sequence is CASSNLVSGANVLTF. CDR3 DNA: TGTGCCAGCAGCAATTTAGTATCTGGGGCCAACGTCCTGACTTTC.

This sequence joins TRBV10-2 and TRBJ1-1, with a tentative D call TRBD1 (5 bases). The CDR3 is made up of 15 amino acids. Per the germline V gene, CDR1 is WSHSY and CDR2 is SAAADI. V gave up 6 bases and J gave up 8 bases, with 22 bases separating them. Here the CDR3 reads CASSFGGGIGREAFF. The CDR3 DNA sequence: TGCGCCAGCAGCTTTGGCGGGGGGATAGGTAGGGAAGCTTTCTTT.

This chain joins TRBV10-1 and TRBJ2-3; 8 positions agree with TRBD2. The CDR3 extends over 16 amino acids. From germline, CDR1 is WNHNN and CDR2 SYGVQD (reference sequence). The trim removed 2 bases at V and 2 bases at J, leaving 6 bases unmatched. In nucleotides, the CDR3 is TGCGCCAGCAGTGAGAACTTGCGGGGGGCCACAGATACGCAGTATTTT. Translating gives CASSENLRGATDTQYF.

The J gene is TRBJ1-1, the V gene TRBV4-3; 7 bases fit TRBD1. CDR1 is LGHNA, CDR2 YSLEER, per germline. The junction had 2 bases not matched to a gene; V was cut back by 1 base and J by 0 bases. The CDR3 loop spans 15 amino acids. The CDR3 spells CASSQGRGMNTEAFF. The CDR3 nucleotides read TGCGCCAGCAGCCAAGGCAGGGGGATGAACACTGAAGCTTTCTTT.

The V and J genes are TRBV27 and TRBJ2-1; 8 bases are a match to TRBD1. Germline lookup yields CDR1 MNHEY and CDR2 SMNVEV (reference sequence). The V segment lost 9 bases and the J segment 7 bases; nucleotides outside the gene matches: 8. The length of the CDR3 is 13 residues. This CDR3 is CASGRTGTNEQFF. Here the CDR3 DNA reads TGTGCCAGTGGCAGGACAGGGACGAATGAGCAGTTCTTC.

The J gene is TRBJ2-7, the V gene TRBV29-1, with D perhaps matching TRBD1 (5 bases). This CDR3 spans 12 amino acids. V lost 3 bases and J 4 bases, leaving 10 bases between the germline ends. In germline, CDR1 is SQVTM, CDR2 ANQGSEA. CDR3 sequence reads: CSVEIGAYEQYF. The CDR3 DNA is TGCAGCGTTGAGATTGGGGCTTACGAGCAGTACTTC.

The chain has TRBV5-1 and TRBJ2-5; a weak D match, TRBD2 (5 bases). The end of the DNA aligns better with TRBJ2-7, so the J call may be wrong. The CDR3 runs 19 residues. The germline CDR1 and CDR2 sequences are SGHRS and YFSETQ. CDR3 in DNA: TGCGCCAGCAGCTTGGTGCTCGGACGGACTCTTGACTCTACCTACGAGCAGTACTTC. It yields the protein CASSLVLGRTLDSTYEQYF.

This clone was seen a handful of times. The rearrangement uses TRBV29-1 and TRBJ2-5, with a weak D call TRBD1 (5 bases). Trimming took off 7 bases at V and 2 bases at J, with 14 bases between the two ends. Germline V CDR1 and CDR2: SQVTM, ANQGSEA. The CDR3 covers 13 residues. CDR3 protein: CSGLTTAQETQYF. The CDR3 DNA is TGCAGCGGCTTAACGACAGCACAAGAGACCCAGTACTTC.

This clone has just one count. The V and J genes are TRBV5-1 and TRBJ1-2; 9 nucleotides agree with TRBD1. The CDR3 runs 14 residues. Losses at the gene ends were 4 bases for V and 7 bases for J; bases not matched to a gene: 8. The germline gives CDR1 SGHRS, CDR2 YFSETQ. In nucleotides, the CDR3 is TGCGCCAGCAGCATTGGACAGGGGAGTTTTGGCTACACCTTC. Translated, it gives CASSIGQGSFGYTF.

This chain joins TRBV7-3 and TRBJ2-2, with TRBD1 identical over 8 bases. V lost 5 bases and J lost 6; bases outside the gene matches: 8. The CDR3 is 15 residues long. CDR1 is SGHTA and CDR2 is FQGTGA in the germline V gene. CDR3 coding DNA: TGTGCCAGCAGCCCAGGGGGCGCCGGGGCCGGGGAGCTGTTTTTT. Protein: CASSPGGAGAGELFF.

This rearrangement joins TRBV28 to TRBJ1-5; D unclear. Germline CDR1 reads MDHEN; CDR2 reads SYDVKM. The CDR3 runs to 13 residues. The V gene lost 2 bases and the J gene lost 7 bases, with 9 bases spanning the gap. CDR3: CASSLGPPQPQHF. DNA for the CDR3: TGTGCCAGCAGTTTAGGGCCCCCACAGCCCCAGCATTTT.

The rearrangement uses TRBV5-4 and TRBJ2-1, with TRBD2 matching 11 bases. CDR1 SGHNT and CDR2 YYREEE come from the germline V gene (reference sequence). Unmatched junction bases numbered 6, after V lost 4 bases and J lost 0 bases. This CDR3 is built from 17 residues. The CDR3 here is CASSPSSGGSSYNEQFF. CDR3 in DNA: TGTGCCAGCAGCCCGTCTAGCGGGGGGTCCTCCTACAATGAGCAGTTCTTC.

This clone was found a few times. The CDR3 protein is CASSDSYSGNTIYF. The CDR3 region has the DNA TGTGCCAGCTCCGACAGCTACTCTGGAAACACCATATATTTT. The rearrangement uses TRBV6-5 and TRBJ1-3; tentative D call: TRBD1 (5 bases). The CDR3 has 14 residues. V lost 8 bases, J lost 0 bases, and 11 bases lay in between. Germline values: CDR1 MNHEY, CDR2 SVGAGI.

The rearrangement links TRBV7-2 to TRBJ1-3; TRBD1 agrees at 9 bases. The CDR3 consists of 19 residues. The V gene's germline CDR1 is SGHTA and CDR2 FQGNSA. Trimming removed 3 bases from V and 0 bases from J; junction bases left unmatched: 12. Written as DNA, the CDR3 is TGTGCCAGCAGCTTGCGAACAGGGGGCCTCCTAAGCTCTGGAAACACCATATATTTT. Residues: CASSLRTGGLLSSGNTIYF.

This rearrangement joins TRBV18 to TRBJ2-7, with TRBD1 matching over 9 bases. V lost 2 bases, J lost 2 bases, and 4 bases stayed unmatched. The CDR3 has 15 residues. Germline assignment: CDR1 KGHSH and CDR2 LQKENI. The CDR3 nucleotides are TGTGCCAGCTCACCAACCGGGACAGGGCCCTACGAGCAGTACTTC. It yields the protein CASSPTGTGPYEQYF.

This clone showed up many times. The V call is TRBV16, the J call TRBJ1-5, with TRBD1 identical over 7 bases. Germline V CDR1 and CDR2: KGHSY, FQNENV. CDR3 length: 15 residues. V lost 4 bases, J lost 0 bases, and 3 bases stayed unmatched. CDR3 in amino acids: CASSRDSSSNQPQHF. CDR3 nucleotide sequence: TGTGCCAGCAGCCGGGACAGTTCTAGCAATCAGCCCCAGCATTTT.

The chain links TRBV30 to TRBJ2-1; the D gene is possibly TRBD2 (6 bases). CDR1 and CDR2 from the germline V gene are GTSNPN and SVGIG (reference sequence). The CDR3 extends over 11 amino acids. The ends were cut back, 2 bases at V and 7 bases at J, with 6 bases in the middle. The CDR3 DNA follows: TGTGCCTGGAGTCGGGGGAATGAGCAGTTCTTC. Protein sequence: CAWSRGNEQFF.

This clone has more than one count but fewer than ten. The rearrangement uses TRBV5-8 and TRBJ1-5; no firm D call. The CDR3 extends over 14 amino acids. V was trimmed by 4 bases and J by 5 bases, leaving 13 bases between them. Germline V gene sequence: CDR1 SGHTS, CDR2 YDEGEE. The CDR3 sequence: CASSPSGTHQPQHF. CDR3 DNA sequence: TGTGCCAGCAGCCCGTCGGGAACCCATCAGCCCCAGCATTTT.

Comments on this clone: Other DNA sequences in the sample encode the same CDR3. The V call is TRBV6-5, the J call TRBJ2-7; D may be TRBD2 (5 bases). Germline CDR1 reads MNHEY; CDR2 reads SVGAGI. The CDR3 has 15 residues. With 0 bases removed from V and 0 bases from J, the gap between germline ends came to 9 bases. The CDR3 sequence: CASSYSGGGSYEQYF. Here the CDR3 DNA reads TGTGCCAGCAGTTACTCGGGCGGAGGCTCCTACGAGCAGTACTTC.

This clone was seen a single time. This sequence joins TRBV5-1 and TRBJ2-6, with TRBD1 identical over 9 bases. The CDR3 loop spans 16 amino acids. Germline V gives CDR1 SGHRS, CDR2 YFSETQ. J lost 2 bases, V lost 0 bases, and 0 bases had no gene match. In DNA form, the CDR3 reads TGCGCCAGCAGCTTGGGGACAGGGGCTGGGGCCAACGTCCTGACTTTC. Translation: CASSLGTGAGANVLTF.

The gene calls are TRBV5-4 and TRBJ2-7; weak D call: TRBD1 (6 bases). V was pared by 1 base and J by 5 bases, with 10 bases between. In germline, CDR1 is SGHNT, CDR2 YYREEE (reference sequence). The CDR3 has 13 amino acids. The CDR3 DNA is TGTGCCAGCAGCTTGAACAGGGACCACGAGCAGTACTTC. Translating it yields CASSLNRDHEQYF.

This chain uses TRBV7-9 with TRBJ1-4; 9 nucleotides agree with TRBD1. J lost 4 bases, V lost 2 bases, and 2 bases had no gene match. This CDR3 has 15 amino acids. The germline V gene encodes CDR1 SEHNR and CDR2 FQNEAQ (reference sequence). The CDR3, as DNA: TGTGCCAGCAGCTTACCGGGACAGGGTAATGAAAAACTGTTTTTT. Translation: CASSLPGQGNEKLFF.

The chain is built from TRBV15 and TRBJ2-4; 9 bases fit TRBD1. After removal of 5 bases from V and 8 bases from J, the junction contained 4 bases not matched to a gene. The germline CDR1 and CDR2 sequences are LNHNV and YYDKDF (reference sequence). The CDR3 consists of 13 residues. The CDR3 reads CATSLDRGDIQYF. Written as DNA, the CDR3 is TGTGCCACCAGCTTGGACAGGGGAGACATTCAGTACTTC.

The CDR3 DNA follows: TGTGCCAGCAGCAAAAAATACGAGCAGTACTTC. It yields the protein CASSKKYEQYF. V is TRBV2 and J is TRBJ2-7; D remains unclear. CDR1 SNHLY and CDR2 FYNNEI come from the germline V gene. V lost 6 bases to trimming and J lost 4 bases, with 7 bases between them. The CDR3 length is 11 residues.